The 14 T cell receptor beta chains below all came from one sample that was sequenced in a study of identical twins. Using its own MiXCR run on the 5' RACE reads, TCRdb lists one record per CDR3 protein. The sample includes some 270,000 distinct CDR3 sequences, roughly 8% seen only once; the top ten take roughly 3%. The sample was also reused in another study, on yellow fever vaccine responses in identical twins.

Source material: CD8+ T cells sorted from blood. The receptors were gathered from a woman aged 18-29 years in good health.

This clonotype was seen repeatedly, ten times or more. The chain employs TRBV29-1 and TRBJ2-4; D gene uncertain. Germline V gives CDR1 SQVTM, CDR2 ANQGSEA. This CDR3 contains 10 residues. V lost 4 bases, J lost 9 bases, and 7 bases lay in between. The CDR3 is CSVGAGIQYF. The DNA for the CDR3 is TGCAGCGTTGGGGCAGGCATTCAGTACTTC. The complete variable domain, with remaining parts taken from reference TRBV29-1 and TRBJ2-4, reads SAVISQKPSRDICQRGTSLTIQCQVDSQVTMMFWYRQQPGQSLTLIATANQGSEATYESGFVIDKFPISRPNLTFSTLTVSNMSPEDSSIYLCSVGAGIQYFGAGTRLSVL.

The chain employs TRBV19 and TRBJ2-1; D ambiguous. The germline V and J ends were trimmed by 8 bases and 6 bases, with 11 bases remaining between them. There are 12 residues in the CDR3. Germline V gene lookup returns CDR1 LNHDA and CDR2 SQIVND (reference sequence). CDR3 sequence reads: CASLNHANEQFF. The CDR3 DNA is TGTGCCAGTCTGAATCACGCCAATGAGCAGTTCTTC.

This clonotype came up a few times. V and J are TRBV20-1 and TRBJ1-5; D uncertain. CDR3 size: 16 residues. Germline CDR1 DFQATT, CDR2 SNEGSKA (reference sequence). V dropped 0 bases and J dropped 6 bases, with 18 bases sitting between them. The CDR3 loop reads CSARDQMGGHSQPQHF. In nucleotides, the CDR3 is TGCAGTGCTAGAGATCAAATGGGAGGGCATAGTCAGCCCCAGCATTTT.

This clonotype was picked up a small number of times. As DNA, the CDR3 is TGTGCCAGCAGCCAACATGATATACTCTACGAGCAGTACTTC. It encodes CASSQHDILYEQYF. The J gene is TRBJ2-7, the V gene TRBV3-1; D gene uncertain. Germline lookup yields CDR1 LGHDT and CDR2 YNNKEL (reference sequence). This CDR3 has 14 residues. V shed 2 bases and J shed 3 bases, with 11 bases lying between them.

J is TRBJ2-3 and V is TRBV7-6; 13 nucleotides line up with TRBD2. Trimming took 5 bases from V and 6 from J; bases not matched to a gene: 8. The CDR3 has 16 residues. Germline V gives CDR1 SGHVS, CDR2 FNYEAQ. CDR3 residues: CASSLLAGGPRDTQYF. In nucleotides, the CDR3 is TGTGCCAGCAGCCTACTAGCGGGAGGGCCAAGGGATACGCAGTATTTT.

This clonotype appeared a few times. This chain uses TRBV14 with TRBJ2-6, with D unresolved. From germline, CDR1 is SGHDN and CDR2 FVKESK. The CDR3 covers 16 residues. Deletions cut 1 base from V and 3 bases from J, with 10 bases between. The chain's CDR3 is CASSQGEKFGANVLTF. In DNA form, the CDR3 reads TGTGCCAGCAGCCAAGGAGAGAAATTTGGGGCCAACGTCCTGACTTTC.

At least ten counts were recorded for this clonotype. The rearrangement uses TRBV6-1 and TRBJ2-3, with 15 positions matching TRBD2. V lost 7 bases to trimming and J lost 4 bases; unmatched junction nucleotides: 6. The CDR3 sequence is 16 residues long. Germline lookup yields CDR1 MNHNS and CDR2 SASEGT. The CDR3 DNA sequence: TGTGCCAGCACCCCCGGACTAGCGGGGGGGCCAGATACGCAGTATTTT. Its translation is CASTPGLAGGPDTQYF.

This clonotype was counted between two and nine times. This chain joins TRBV7-9 and TRBJ2-7, with TRBD2 as a possible D gene (6 bases). CDR1 and CDR2 from the germline V gene are SEHNR and FQNEAQ (reference sequence). This CDR3 region has 13 residues. V shed 5 bases and J shed 7 bases, with 15 bases lying between them. The CDR3: CASSPVAVGEQYF. CDR3 nucleotides: TGTGCCAGCAGCCCTGTAGCGGTGGGGGAGCAGTACTTC.

This clonotype was detected only a few times. The rearrangement uses TRBV27 and TRBJ2-7, with D hard to call. The CDR3 extends over 11 amino acids. The germline gives CDR1 MNHEY, CDR2 SMNVEV (reference sequence). V was cut by 10 bases and J by 6 bases, with 13 bases left in between. The CDR3 sequence is CATHRGAEQYF. The CDR3 DNA reads as TGTGCCACCCACAGAGGCGCCGAGCAGTACTTC.

This clonotype appeared many times. The chain employs TRBV4-1 and TRBJ2-2; D gene unclear. The germline gives CDR1 MGHRA, CDR2 YSYEKL. The CDR3 consists of 14 residues. V lost 1 base, J lost 4 bases, and 7 bases lay in between. CDR3 nucleotides: TGCGCCAGCAGCCAAGTTTCAGGCACCGGGGAGCTGTTTTTT. It translates to CASSQVSGTGELFF.

This chain joins TRBV29-1 and TRBJ2-1; TRBD2 might be the D (6 bases). The CDR3 runs 16 residues. Looked up from germline, CDR1 is SQVTM and CDR2 is ANQGSEA. The ends were cut back, 8 bases at V and 4 bases at J, with 24 bases in the middle. The CDR3 loop is CSSDTTLWGGYNEQFF. The CDR3 DNA sequence: TGCAGCTCCGATACAACTCTTTGGGGAGGTTACAATGAGCAGTTCTTC.

This clonotype has just a few counts. This chain connects TRBV20-1 to TRBJ2-1, with 11 bases that match TRBD2. Looked up from germline, CDR1 is DFQATT and CDR2 is SNEGSKA (reference sequence). J gave up 2 bases and V 0 bases, and 3 bases lay outside the gene matches. The CDR3 has 16 amino acids. CDR3 region: CSARDPTSGTYNEQFF. In nucleotides, the CDR3 is TGCAGTGCTAGAGATCCGACTAGCGGGACCTACAATGAGCAGTTCTTC.

This clonotype was seen a handful of times. This sequence joins TRBV11-2 and TRBJ2-4, with a possible D match to TRBD1 (5 bases). CDR1 and CDR2 (germline): SGHAT, FQNNGV. V was shortened by 0 bases and J by 0 bases, with 9 bases between the two germline ends. This CDR3 has 16 residues. The CDR3 sequence: CASSLDDSIAKNIQYF. CDR3 in DNA: TGTGCCAGCAGCTTAGATGACAGTATAGCCAAAAACATTCAGTACTTC.

This clonotype occurred a few times. The rearrangement joins TRBV7-9 to TRBJ1-2; the D is unclear. Between the trimmed V and J ends, which lost 5 bases and 2 bases, there was a span of 15 bases. CDR1 SEHNR and CDR2 FQNEAQ come from the germline V gene (reference sequence). The CDR3 sequence is 15 residues long. The CDR3 bases are TGTGCCAGCAGCCCCTGGACCGGACCCAACTATGGCTACACCTTC. Encoded protein: CASSPWTGPNYGYTF.